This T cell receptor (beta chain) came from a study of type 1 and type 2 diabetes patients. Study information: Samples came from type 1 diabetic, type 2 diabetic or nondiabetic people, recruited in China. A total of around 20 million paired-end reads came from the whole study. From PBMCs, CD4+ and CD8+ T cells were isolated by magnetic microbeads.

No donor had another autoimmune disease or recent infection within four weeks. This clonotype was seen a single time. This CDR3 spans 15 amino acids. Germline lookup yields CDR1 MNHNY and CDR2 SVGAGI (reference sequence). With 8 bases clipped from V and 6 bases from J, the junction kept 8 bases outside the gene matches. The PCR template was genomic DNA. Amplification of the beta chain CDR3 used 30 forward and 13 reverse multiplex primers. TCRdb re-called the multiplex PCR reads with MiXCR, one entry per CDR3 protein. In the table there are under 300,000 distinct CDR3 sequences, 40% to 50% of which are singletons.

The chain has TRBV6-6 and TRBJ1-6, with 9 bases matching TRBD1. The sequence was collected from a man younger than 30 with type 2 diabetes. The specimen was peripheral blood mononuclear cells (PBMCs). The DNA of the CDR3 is TGTGCCAGCGCCAACGAGGGACAGGGTAATTCACCCCTCCACTTT. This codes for CASANEGQGNSPLHF.